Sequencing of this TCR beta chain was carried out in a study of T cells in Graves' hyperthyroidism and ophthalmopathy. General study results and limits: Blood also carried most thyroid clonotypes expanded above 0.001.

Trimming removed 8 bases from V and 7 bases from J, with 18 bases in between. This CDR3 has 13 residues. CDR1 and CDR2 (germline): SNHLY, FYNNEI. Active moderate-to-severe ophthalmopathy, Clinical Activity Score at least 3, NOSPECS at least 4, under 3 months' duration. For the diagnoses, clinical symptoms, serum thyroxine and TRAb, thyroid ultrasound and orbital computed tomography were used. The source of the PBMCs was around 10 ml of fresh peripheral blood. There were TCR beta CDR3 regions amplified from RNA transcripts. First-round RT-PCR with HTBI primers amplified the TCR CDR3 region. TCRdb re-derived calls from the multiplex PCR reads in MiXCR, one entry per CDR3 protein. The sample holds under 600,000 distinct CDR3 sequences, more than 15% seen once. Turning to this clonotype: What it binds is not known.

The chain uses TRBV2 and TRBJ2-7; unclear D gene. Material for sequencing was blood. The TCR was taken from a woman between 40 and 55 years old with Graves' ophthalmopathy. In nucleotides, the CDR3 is TGTGCCAGCGGGAAAGTAGTTGATGGGGAGCAGTACTTC. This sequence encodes CASGKVVDGEQYF.